Presented here are 10 T cell receptor beta chains from one specimen sequenced in a study of blood T cell repertoires in COVID-19. The assay was immunoSEQ multiplex PCR, and TCRdb's table has in-frame clones only and misses some. The table records about 150,000 clones, about four fifths of them present only once. Sequences were obtained from peripheral blood. These receptors originate from a human donor with acute or convalescent COVID-19. The donor label of this sample is uncertain.

This sequence joins TRBV3-1 (or the pseudogene TRBV3-2) and TRBJ2-5, with a tentative D call TRBD2 (6 bases). Per the germline V gene, CDR1 is LGHDT and CDR2 is YNNKEL (reference sequence). The V and J ends lost 4 bases and 5 bases respectively, with 17 bases between them. This CDR3 contains 15 residues. CDR3 in amino acids: CASSRRLDYEETQYF. The CDR3, as DNA: TGTGCCAGCAGCCGTCGACTAGATTACGAGGAGACCCAGTACTTC.

This clone was seen more than once but under ten times. The V gene is TRBV19, the J gene TRBJ1-1; tentatively, D is TRBD1 (6 bases). The length of the CDR3 is 13 residues. Trimming stripped 3 bases from V and 1 base from J, with 6 bases between. The V gene's germline CDR1 is LNHDA and CDR2 SQIVND (reference sequence). The CDR3 DNA reads as TGTGCCAGTAGTATGGGGGCGAACACTGAAGCTTTCTTT. Protein product: CASSMGANTEAFF.

The rearrangement links TRBV7-6 to TRBJ2-2, with a tentative D call TRBD2 (6 bases). Trimming took 5 bases from V and 4 from J, leaving 14 bases between them. Germline CDR1 is SGHVS and CDR2 is FNYEAQ. The length of the CDR3 is 15 residues. The CDR3 coding sequence is TGTGCCAGCAGCCCCGGGGGTGATGGCACCGGGGAGCTGTTTTTT. It codes for CASSPGGDGTGELFF.

The rearrangement links TRBV4-2 to TRBJ1-3; D unclear. The germline V gene encodes CDR1 LGHNA and CDR2 YNFKEQ. The length of the CDR3 is 16 residues. Trimming removed 0 bases from V and 0 bases from J, with 9 bases in between. The CDR3 DNA reads as TGTGCCAGCAGCCAAGATCTAGCGGTCTCTGGAAACACCATATATTTT. This gives the protein CASSQDLAVSGNTIYF.

The rearrangement links TRBV5-6 to TRBJ2-7, with 11 bases lining up with TRBD2. V trimming: 1 base; J trimming: 3 bases; junction bases outside the gene matches: 3. The CDR3 has 15 amino acids. Germline CDR1 is SGHDT and CDR2 is YYEEEE. The CDR3 reads CASSLLLAGGYEQYV. In DNA, the CDR3 is TGTGCCAGCAGCTTGCTGCTAGCGGGAGGCTACGAGCAGTACGTC.

The J gene is TRBJ2-7, the V gene TRBV19; the match to TRBD1 covers 7 bases. Germline V gene sequence: CDR1 LNHDA, CDR2 SQIVND (reference sequence). The CDR3 sequence is 15 residues long. V gave up 1 base and J gave up 0 bases; unmatched junction bases: 3. The DNA for the CDR3 is TGTGCCAGTAGTATAGTAGGGACAGTCTCCTACGAGCAGTACTTC. The encoded protein is CASSIVGTVSYEQYF.

The chain has TRBV19 and TRBJ2-1; possible D gene TRBD1, 6 bases. Trimming pared 1 base from V and 6 bases from J, leaving 10 bases between. The CDR3 sequence is 14 residues long. Germline values: CDR1 LNHDA, CDR2 SQIVND (reference sequence). CDR3 sequence (DNA): TGTGCCAGTAGTATAGTTAGGGACACCAATGAGCAGTTCTTC. Its translation: CASSIVRDTNEQFF.

CDR3 loop: CASSEETTLVNSPLHF. In DNA, the CDR3 is TGTGCCAGCAGTGAGGAGACGACCCTCGTCAATTCACCCCTCCACTTT. The chain uses TRBV2 and TRBJ1-6; no clear D. V was cut by 3 bases and J by 7 bases, with 16 bases left in between. Germline V gene data show CDR1 as SNHLY and CDR2 as FYNNEI. This CDR3 contains 16 residues. The complete variable domain, with remaining parts taken from reference TRBV2 and TRBJ1-6, reads EPEVTQTPSHQVTQMGQEVILRCVPISNHLYFYWYRQILGQKVEFLVSFYNNEISEKSEIFDDQFSVERPDGSNFTLKIRSTKLEDSAMYFCASSEETTLVNSPLHFGNGTRLTVT.

The chain uses TRBV5-6 and TRBJ1-1, with 9 positions matching TRBD1. CDR3 length: 14 residues. The V gene end was trimmed by 6 bases and the J gene end by 6 bases; junction bases not matched to a gene: 9. CDR1 and CDR2 (germline): SGHDT, YYEEEE. In DNA, the CDR3 is TGTGCCAGCACCCTAGTACAGGGGGCGTCTGAAGCTTTCTTT. It specifies CASTLVQGASEAFF.

The chain couples TRBV6-5 to TRBJ1-4; 8 bases map to TRBD1. The trim removed 6 bases at V and 6 bases at J, leaving 9 bases unmatched. CDR3 size: 15 residues. Germline CDR1 is MNHEY and CDR2 is SVGAGI. The CDR3 loop is CASSPSDRVHEKLFF. As DNA, the CDR3 is TGTGCCAGCAGCCCATCGGACAGGGTACATGAAAAACTGTTTTTT.